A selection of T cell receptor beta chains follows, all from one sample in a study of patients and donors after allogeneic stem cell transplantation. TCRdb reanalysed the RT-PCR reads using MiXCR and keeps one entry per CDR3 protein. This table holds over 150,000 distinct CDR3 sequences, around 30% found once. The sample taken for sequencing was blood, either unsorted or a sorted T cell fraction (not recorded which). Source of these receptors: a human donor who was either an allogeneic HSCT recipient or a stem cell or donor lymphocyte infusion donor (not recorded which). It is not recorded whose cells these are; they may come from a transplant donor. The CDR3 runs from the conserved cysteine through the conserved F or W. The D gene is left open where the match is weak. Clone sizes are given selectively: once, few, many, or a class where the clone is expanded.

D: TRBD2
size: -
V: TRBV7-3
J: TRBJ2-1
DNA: TGTGCCAGCAGCTTCCATGGGATTAGCGGGAGTTCCTACAATGAGCAGTTCTTC
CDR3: CASSFHGISGSSYNEQFF

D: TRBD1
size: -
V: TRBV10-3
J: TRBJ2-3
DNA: TGTGCCCATCAGGCAGGGGGCGGGACAGATACGCAGTATTTT
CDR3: CAHQAGGGTDTQYF

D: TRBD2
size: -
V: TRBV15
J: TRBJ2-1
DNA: TGTGCCACCAGCCGAGGACTAGCGGGATCTTATATCTATGAGCAGTTCTTC
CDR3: CATSRGLAGSYIYEQFF

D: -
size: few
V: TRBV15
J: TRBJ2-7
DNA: TGTGCCACCAGCATAGGGACGGTGGGCGAGCAGTACTTC
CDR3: CATSIGTVGEQYF

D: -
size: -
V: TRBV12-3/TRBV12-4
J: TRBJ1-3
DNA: TGTGCCAGCACCCCCCTTAGAAACACCATATATTTT
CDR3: CASTPLRNTIYF

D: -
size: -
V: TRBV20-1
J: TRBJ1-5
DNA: TGCAGTGCAGCAGGGAGGATGGGCAATCAGCCCCAGCATTTT
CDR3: CSAAGRMGNQPQHF

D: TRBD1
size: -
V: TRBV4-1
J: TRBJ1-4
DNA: TGCGCCAGCAGCCACCTCCTAAGCAGGGGGCGAGGGGAAAAACTGTTTTTT
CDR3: CASSHLLSRGRGEKLFF

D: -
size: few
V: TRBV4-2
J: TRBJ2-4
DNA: TGTGCCAGCAGCCAAGACCAAGCCAAAAACATTCAGTACTTC
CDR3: CASSQDQAKNIQYF

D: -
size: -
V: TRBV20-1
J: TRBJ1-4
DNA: TGCAGTGCTAGAGGACAGCTGGGGGAAAAACTGTTTTTT
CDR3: CSARGQLGEKLFF

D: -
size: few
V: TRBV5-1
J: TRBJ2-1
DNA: TGCGCCAGCAGCCGTAGCAGCTCCTACAATGAGCAGTTCTTC
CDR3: CASSRSSSYNEQFF

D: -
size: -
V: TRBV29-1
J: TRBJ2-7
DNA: TGCAGCGTCGGACACTTCTACGAGCAGTACTTC
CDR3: CSVGHFYEQYF

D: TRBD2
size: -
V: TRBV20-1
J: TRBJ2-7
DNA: TGCAGTGCTAGAGAGGCGGGAGGGCCTCCCGAGCAGTACTTC
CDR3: CSAREAGGPPEQYF

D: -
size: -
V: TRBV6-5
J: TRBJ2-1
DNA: TGTGCCAGCACCCTAGTGCCGGGTTATGAGCAGTTCTTC
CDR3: CASTLVPGYEQFF

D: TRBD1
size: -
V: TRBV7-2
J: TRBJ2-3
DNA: TGTGCCAGCAGCTTATGGGGACAGACCAGCACAGATACGCAGTATTTT
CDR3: CASSLWGQTSTDTQYF

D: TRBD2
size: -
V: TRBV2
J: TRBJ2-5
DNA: TGTGCCAGCAGTGGGTCGACTAGCGGGAGTTTGGAGACCCAGTACTTC
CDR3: CASSGSTSGSLETQYF

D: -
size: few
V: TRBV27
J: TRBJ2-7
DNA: TGTGCCAGCAGTCAATCCCCCGTCTGGGGCCCGGGGTACTTC
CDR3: CASSQSPVWGPGYF

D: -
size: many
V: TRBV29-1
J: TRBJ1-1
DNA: TGCAGCGTTGAGGGAACGAACACTGAAGCTTTCTTT
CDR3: CSVEGTNTEAFF

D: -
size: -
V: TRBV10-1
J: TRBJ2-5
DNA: TGCGCCAGCAGTGAGTCCCGCGGTCGGGAGACCCAGTACTTC
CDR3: CASSESRGRETQYF

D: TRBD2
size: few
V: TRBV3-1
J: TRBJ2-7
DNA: TGTGCCAGCAGCTTTTCGACTAGCGCCTACGAGCAGTACTTC
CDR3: CASSFSTSAYEQYF

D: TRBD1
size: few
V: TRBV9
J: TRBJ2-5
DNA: TGTGCCAGCAGCGTGTTACCGGGACAGGGGACAGAGACCCAGTACTTC
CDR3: CASSVLPGQGTETQYF

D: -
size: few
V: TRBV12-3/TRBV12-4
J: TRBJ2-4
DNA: TGTGCCAGCAGTTTGTGGCAGAACAAAAACATTCAGTACTTC
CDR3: CASSLWQNKNIQYF

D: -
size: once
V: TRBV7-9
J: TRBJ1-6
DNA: TGTGCCAGCAGCTCGAACAGGGTCGAACCCCTCCACTTT
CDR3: CASSSNRVEPLHF

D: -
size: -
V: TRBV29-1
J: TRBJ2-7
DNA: TGCAGCGTTGGGGGCGGGCGGGCCTACGAGCAGTACTTC
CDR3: CSVGGGRAYEQYF

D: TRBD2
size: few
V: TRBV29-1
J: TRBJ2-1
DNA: TGCAGCGTTGAAAATGTGGGAGGGCCACACGACAATGAGCAGTTCTTC
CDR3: CSVENVGGPHDNEQFF

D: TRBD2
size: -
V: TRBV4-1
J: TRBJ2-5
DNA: TGCGCCAGCAGCCAAGGACCAGCGGGAGGGGAAGAGACCCAGTACTTC
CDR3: CASSQGPAGGEETQYF

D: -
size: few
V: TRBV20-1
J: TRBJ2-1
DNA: TGCAGTGCTAGAGGGAGGGTTTTCGCCTACAGTGAGCAGTTCTTC
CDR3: CSARGRVFAYSEQFF